This T cell receptor beta chain was sequenced for a study of T cells in Graves' hyperthyroidism and ophthalmopathy. Amplified TCR beta CDR3 regions came from RNA transcripts. The HTBI primer set drove a first-round RT-PCR of the TCR CDR3. Using its own MiXCR run on the multiplex PCR reads, TCRdb lists one record per CDR3 protein. Of 200,000 to 250,000 distinct CDR3 sequences in the sample, about a sixth were seen once. Germline V lookup: CDR1 LNHDA, CDR2 SQIVND (reference sequence). This CDR3 has 14 residues. The germline V and J ends were trimmed by 3 bases and 4 bases, with 13 bases remaining between them.

Specimen: blood. This chain connects TRBV19 to TRBJ2-7, with D perhaps being TRBD1 or TRBD2 (5 bases each). This sequence was found in a young woman with Graves' ophthalmopathy. The CDR3 region has the DNA TGTGCCAGTAGTATGGGACGGGCACAATACGAGCAGTACTTC. Protein product: CASSMGRAQYEQYF.